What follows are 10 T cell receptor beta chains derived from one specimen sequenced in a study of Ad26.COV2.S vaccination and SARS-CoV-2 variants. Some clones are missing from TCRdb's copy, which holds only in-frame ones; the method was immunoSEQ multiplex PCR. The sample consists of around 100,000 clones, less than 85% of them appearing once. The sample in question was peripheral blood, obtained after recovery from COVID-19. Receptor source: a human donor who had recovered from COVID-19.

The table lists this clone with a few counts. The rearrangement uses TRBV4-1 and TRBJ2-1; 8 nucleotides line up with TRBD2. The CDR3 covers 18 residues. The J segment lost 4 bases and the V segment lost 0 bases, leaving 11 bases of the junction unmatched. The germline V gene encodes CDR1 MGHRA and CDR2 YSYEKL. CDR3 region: CASSQDAKLAGTYNEQFF. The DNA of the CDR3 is TGCGCCAGCAGCCAAGACGCTAAGTTAGCGGGGACATACAATGAGCAGTTCTTC.

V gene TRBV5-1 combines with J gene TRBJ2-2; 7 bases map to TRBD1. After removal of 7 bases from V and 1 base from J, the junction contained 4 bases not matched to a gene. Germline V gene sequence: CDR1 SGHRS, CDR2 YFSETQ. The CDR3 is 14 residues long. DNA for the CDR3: TGCGCCAGCCGGGACAGCGGGAACACCGGGGAGCTGTTTTTT. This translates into CASRDSGNTGELFF. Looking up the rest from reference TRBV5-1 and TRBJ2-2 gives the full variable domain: KAGVTQTPRYLIKTRGQQVTLSCSPISGHRSVSWYQQTPGQGLQFLFEYFSETQRNKGNFPGRFSGRQFSNSRSEMNVSTLELGDSALYLCASRDSGNTGELFFGEGSRLTVL.

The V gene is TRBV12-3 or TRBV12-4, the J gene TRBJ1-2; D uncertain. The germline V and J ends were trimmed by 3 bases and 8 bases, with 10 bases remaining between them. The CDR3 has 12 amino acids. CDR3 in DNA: TGTGCCAGCAGTTTCTCCTGGAACGGCTACACCTTC. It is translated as CASSFSWNGYTF.

CDR3: CASSQVFSNQPQHF. Here the CDR3 DNA reads TGTGCCAGTAGTCAGGTGTTCAGCAATCAGCCCCAGCATTTT. The chain combines TRBV19 with TRBJ1-5; D is unclear. Looked up from germline, CDR1 is LNHDA and CDR2 is SQIVND (reference sequence). This CDR3 contains 14 residues. V lost 5 bases to trimming and J lost 1 base, with 9 bases between them.

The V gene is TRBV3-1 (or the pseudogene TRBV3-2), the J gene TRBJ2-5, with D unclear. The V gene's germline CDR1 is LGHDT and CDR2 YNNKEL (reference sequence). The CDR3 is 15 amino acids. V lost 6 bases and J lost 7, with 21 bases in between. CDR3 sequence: CASSRGEDLWWTQYF. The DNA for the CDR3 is TGTGCCAGCAGTCGCGGAGAGGATCTTTGGTGGACCCAGTACTTC.

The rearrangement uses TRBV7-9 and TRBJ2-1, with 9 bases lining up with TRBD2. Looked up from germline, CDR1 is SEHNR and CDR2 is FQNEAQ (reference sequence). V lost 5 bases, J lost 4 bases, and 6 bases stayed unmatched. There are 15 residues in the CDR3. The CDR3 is CASSQLAGQYNEQFF. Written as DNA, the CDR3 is TGTGCCAGCAGCCAACTAGCGGGCCAATACAATGAGCAGTTCTTC.

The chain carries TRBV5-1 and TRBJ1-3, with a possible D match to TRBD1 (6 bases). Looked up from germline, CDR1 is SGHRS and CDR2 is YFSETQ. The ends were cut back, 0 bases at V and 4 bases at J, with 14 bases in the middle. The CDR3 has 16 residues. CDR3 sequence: CASSLDGVQGGNTIYF. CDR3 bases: TGCGCCAGCAGCTTGGACGGAGTACAGGGAGGAAACACCATATATTTT.

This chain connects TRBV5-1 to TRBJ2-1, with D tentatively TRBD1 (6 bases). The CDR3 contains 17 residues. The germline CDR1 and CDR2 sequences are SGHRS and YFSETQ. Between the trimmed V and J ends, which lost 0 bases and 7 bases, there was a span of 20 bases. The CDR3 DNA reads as TGCGCCAGCAGCTTGGGGTTGAAGATGGCAGGGGATAATGAGCAGTTCTTC. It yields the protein CASSLGLKMAGDNEQFF. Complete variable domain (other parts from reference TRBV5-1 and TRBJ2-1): KAGVTQTPRYLIKTRGQQVTLSCSPISGHRSVSWYQQTPGQGLQFLFEYFSETQRNKGNFPGRFSGRQFSNSRSEMNVSTLELGDSALYLCASSLGLKMAGDNEQFFGPGTRLTVL.

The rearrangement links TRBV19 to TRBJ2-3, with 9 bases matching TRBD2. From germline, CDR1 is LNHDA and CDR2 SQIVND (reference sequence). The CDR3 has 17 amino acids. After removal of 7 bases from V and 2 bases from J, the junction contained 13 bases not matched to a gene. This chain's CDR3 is CASNPPESSGITDTQYF. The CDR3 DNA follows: TGTGCCAGTAACCCCCCGGAATCTAGCGGGATCACAGATACGCAGTATTTT.

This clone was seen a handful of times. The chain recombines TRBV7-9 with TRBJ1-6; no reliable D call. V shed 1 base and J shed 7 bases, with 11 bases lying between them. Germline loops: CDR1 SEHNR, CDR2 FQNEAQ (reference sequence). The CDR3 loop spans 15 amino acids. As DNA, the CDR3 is TGTGCCAGCAGCTTAGACCGGGTAGGGAATTCACCCCTCCACTTT. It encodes CASSLDRVGNSPLHF.